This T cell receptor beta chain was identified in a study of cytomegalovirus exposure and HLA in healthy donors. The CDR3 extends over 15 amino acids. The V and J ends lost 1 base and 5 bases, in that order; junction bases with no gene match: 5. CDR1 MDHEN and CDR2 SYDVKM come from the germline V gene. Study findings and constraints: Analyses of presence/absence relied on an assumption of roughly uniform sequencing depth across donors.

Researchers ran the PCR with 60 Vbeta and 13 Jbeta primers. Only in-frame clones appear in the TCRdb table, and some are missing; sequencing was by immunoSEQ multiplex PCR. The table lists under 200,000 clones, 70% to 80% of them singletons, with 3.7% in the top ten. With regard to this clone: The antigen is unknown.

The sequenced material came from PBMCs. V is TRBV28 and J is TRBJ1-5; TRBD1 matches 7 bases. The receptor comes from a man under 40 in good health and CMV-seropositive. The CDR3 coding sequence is TGTGCCAGCAGTTTATTCCCAGGGACAGATCAGCCCCAGCATTTT. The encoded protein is CASSLFPGTDQPQHF.